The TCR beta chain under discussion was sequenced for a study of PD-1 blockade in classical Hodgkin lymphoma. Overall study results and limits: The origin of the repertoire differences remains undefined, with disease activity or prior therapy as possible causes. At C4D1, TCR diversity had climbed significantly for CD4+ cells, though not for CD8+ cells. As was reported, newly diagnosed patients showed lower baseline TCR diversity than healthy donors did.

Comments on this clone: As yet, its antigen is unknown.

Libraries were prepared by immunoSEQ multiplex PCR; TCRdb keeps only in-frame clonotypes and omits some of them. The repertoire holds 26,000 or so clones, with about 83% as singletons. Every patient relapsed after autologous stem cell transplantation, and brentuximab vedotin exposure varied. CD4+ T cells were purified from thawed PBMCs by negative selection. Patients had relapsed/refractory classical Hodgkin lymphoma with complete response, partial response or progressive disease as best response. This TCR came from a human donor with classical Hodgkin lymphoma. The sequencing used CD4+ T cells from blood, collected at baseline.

CDR3 in DNA: TGTGCCAGCAGTTCGGCACAACGAGGGGGTTCACCCCTCCACTTT. Its protein is CASSSAQRGGSPLHF. This chain joins TRBV6-5 and TRBJ1-6; weak D call: TRBD1 (6 bases). The V and J ends lost 4 bases and 9 bases respectively, with 16 bases between them. CDR3 length: 15 residues. Germline assignment: CDR1 MNHEY and CDR2 SVGAGI.